This T cell receptor beta chain was found in a study of T cell clones after liver transplantation. Assay used: immunoSEQ multiplex PCR; TCRdb lists only in-frame clones, some missing. The sample holds about 68,000 clones, approximately 92% seen once. Trimming stripped 0 bases from V and 2 bases from J, with 5 bases between. Germline values: CDR1 SGHDT, CDR2 YYEEEE. CDR3 length: 13 amino acids. This chain joins TRBV5-6 and TRBJ1-2; no clear D. Sequenced here: CD4+ T cells from blood, sampled 25 months after liver transplant. This TCR was sampled from a human patient who received a liver transplant. Among the T cells, some may be from the graft donor. The CDR3 sequence is CASSLGQNYGYTF. The CDR3 DNA reads as TGTGCCAGCAGCTTGGGGCAGAACTATGGCTACACCTTC.